The 9 T cell receptor beta chains below come from one sample, sequenced in a study of T-cell reconstitution after alpha-beta-depleted transplantation in children. Preparation of the TCRbeta library was carried out with unique molecular identifiers. TCRdb re-called the PCR reads with MiXCR, one entry per CDR3 protein. The data contain around 200,000 distinct CDR3 sequences, roughly a tenth of them singletons. The specimen was PBMCs from the stem cell graft donor, collected from the stem cell graft. The origin of the receptors is a human donor who donated a stem cell graft to a child with acute lymphoblastic leukemia.

The chain recombines TRBV11-2 with TRBJ2-7; D unresolved. Germline V lookup: CDR1 SGHAT, CDR2 FQNNGV. The CDR3 length is 15 residues. Trimming removed 2 bases from V and 6 bases from J, with 17 bases in between. Written as DNA, the CDR3 is TGTGCCAGCAGCTTATCAGTCAGAACCTCCGGCGAGCAGTACTTC. It is translated as CASSLSVRTSGEQYF.

This clonotype was seen at least ten times. The rearrangement uses TRBV24-1 and TRBJ2-1; 12 bases line up with TRBD2. The germline gives CDR1 KGHDR, CDR2 SFDVKD. The CDR3 sequence is 14 residues long. Trimming removed 6 bases from V and 8 bases from J; junction bases left unmatched: 4. CDR3 sequence: CATSTTSGGDEQFF. DNA of the CDR3: TGTGCCACCAGTACGACTAGCGGGGGAGATGAGCAGTTCTTC.

The V gene is TRBV28, the J gene TRBJ1-5; D call uncertain. This CDR3 comprises 15 residues. V was pared by 2 bases and J by 2 bases, with 10 bases between. Germline V gene data show CDR1 as MDHEN and CDR2 as SYDVKM. CDR3: CASSLRSRGNQPQHF. The CDR3 nucleotides read TGTGCCAGCAGTTTAAGGTCGCGGGGCAATCAGCCCCAGCATTTT.

This clonotype has just a few counts. The chain couples TRBV11-2 to TRBJ1-1; no clear D. The CDR3 length is 11 residues. Germline assignment: CDR1 SGHAT and CDR2 FQNNGV. V dropped 4 bases and J dropped 8 bases, with 8 bases sitting between them. CDR3 DNA: TGTGCCAGCAGCTCCCGACCAGAAGCTTTCTTT. It yields the protein CASSSRPEAFF.

This clonotype has at least ten counts. The V and J genes are TRBV15 and TRBJ1-6; D is ambiguous. CDR1 and CDR2 (germline): LNHNV, YYDKDF (reference sequence). The V and J ends lost 1 base and 5 bases respectively, with 3 bases between them. The CDR3 is made up of 13 amino acids. The CDR3: CATSRGNNSPLHF. The CDR3 DNA is TGTGCCACCAGCAGAGGAAATAATTCACCCCTCCACTTT. The full variable domain, in which reference TRBV15 and TRBJ1-6 provide the parts outside the CDR3, is DAMVIQNPRYQVTQFGKPVTLSCSQTLNHNVMYWYQQKSSQAPKLLFHYYDKDFNNEADTPDNFQSRRPNTSFCFLDIRSPGLGDTAMYLCATSRGNNSPLHFGNGTRLTVT.

There are a few counts of this clonotype. This chain uses TRBV6-5 with TRBJ2-1, with 7 bases lining up with TRBD2. V lost 4 bases, J lost 4 bases, and 10 bases stayed unmatched. This CDR3 spans 16 amino acids. Germline lookup yields CDR1 MNHEY and CDR2 SVGAGI. CDR3 sequence: CASSSLQRGSYNEQFF. The DNA for the CDR3 is TGTGCCAGCAGTTCGTTACAGCGGGGCAGTTACAATGAGCAGTTCTTC.

This clonotype was counted a few times. This chain links TRBV7-8 with TRBJ1-4, with a tentative D call TRBD1 (6 bases). The CDR3 sequence is 16 residues long. V was clipped by 6 bases and J by 0 bases, with 14 bases between them. The germline V gene encodes CDR1 SGHVS and CDR2 FQNEAQ. The CDR3 protein is CASRPGQRATNEKLFF. The CDR3 coding sequence is TGTGCCAGCAGACCTGGACAGAGGGCAACTAATGAAAAACTGTTTTTT.

CDR3 nucleotide sequence: TGTGCCAGCAGCTTAGAATCATTAGTAAGCGGGTTCTACAATGAGCAGTTCTTC. This gives the protein CASSLESLVSGFYNEQFF. This chain joins TRBV11-2 and TRBJ2-1, with a possible D match to TRBD2 (6 bases). V dropped 0 bases and J dropped 3 bases, with 18 bases sitting between them. This CDR3 comprises 18 residues. From germline, CDR1 is SGHAT and CDR2 FQNNGV.

This clonotype appeared many times. The chain employs TRBV5-1 and TRBJ1-1, with D tentatively TRBD1 (5 bases). This CDR3 contains 14 residues. Trimming left V 4 bases short and J 1 base short, with 11 bases between. The germline gives CDR1 SGHRS, CDR2 YFSETQ. The CDR3 coding sequence is TGCGCCAGCAGCCCCCCGACAGAGAACACTGAAGCTTTCTTT. Protein product: CASSPPTENTEAFF.